The clone carrying this TCR beta chain has only one observation. Original methodology: From reference gene primer amplification, estimates of nucleated cell counts were derived. Repertoires were generated with immunoSEQ multiplex PCR, while TCRdb's copy carries only in-frame clones and drops some. The V and J calls and clone size are taken from that table; D and trimming were inferred from the DNA. This sample has 160,000 or so clones, with more than 90% found just once. These data originate in a study of blood T cell repertoires in COVID-19. Study-wide context: Samples came from the United States, Italy and Spain, spanning acute and convalescent COVID-19. PBMCs, B-cell-depleted T cells, or T cells provided the cDNA or gDNA that made up the material.

The CDR3 spans 14 residues. CDR1 is MNHEY and CDR2 is SVGAGI in the germline V gene. The V and J ends lost 5 bases and 0 bases, in that order; junction bases with no gene match: 3. Sequenced input: peripheral blood. The chain joins TRBV6-5 to TRBJ1-2; 7 bases match TRBD1. The receptor was isolated from a man aged 55 to 70 with active or convalescent COVID-19. CDR3 residues: CASSRDSANYGYTF. CDR3 sequence (DNA): TGTGCCAGCAGTCGGGACAGCGCTAACTATGGCTACACCTTC.